These 20 T cell receptor beta chains share one sample of origin, sequenced in a study of early T cells in non-severe SARS-CoV-2 infection. MiXCR, run by TCRdb on the 5' RACE reads, gives a single entry per CDR3 protein. There are roughly 40,000 distinct CDR3 sequences in the sample; over 6% occur only once, and roughly 5.1% lies in the top ten. What was sequenced was whole blood. These receptor sequences come from an adult who was a healthcare worker with PCR-confirmed SARS-CoV-2 infection or an uninfected control (not recorded which).

This chain connects TRBV5-5 to TRBJ1-5; D gene uncertain. The CDR3 sequence is 15 residues long. CDR1 and CDR2 (germline): SGHKS, YYEKEE (reference sequence). V was shortened by 0 bases and J by 1 base, with 8 bases between the two germline ends. The CDR3 here is CASSLAFVSNQPQHF. The CDR3 DNA reads TGTGCCAGCAGCTTGGCCTTTGTGAGCAATCAGCCCCAGCATTTT.

This clonotype was picked up many times. The chain employs TRBV27 and TRBJ1-5, with D possibly being TRBD1 (6 bases). The CDR3 loop spans 14 amino acids. Deletions cut 8 bases from V and 5 bases from J, with 16 bases between. CDR1 is MNHEY, CDR2 SMNVEV, per germline (reference sequence). The CDR3 DNA sequence: TGTGCCAGCGCGGAGCAGGGGCCGGATCAGCCCCAGCATTTT. Residues: CASAEQGPDQPQHF.

This clonotype was detected a few times. The chain has TRBV11-2 and TRBJ2-2, with D hard to call. Trimming cost V 3 bases and J 5 bases, with 7 bases left between them. The CDR3 is made up of 13 amino acids. CDR1 SGHAT and CDR2 FQNNGV come from the germline V gene. CDR3 in amino acids: CASSLSGTGELFF. CDR3 bases: TGTGCCAGCAGCTTGAGTGGGACCGGGGAGCTGTTTTTT.

The sample holds many counts of this clonotype. The genes are TRBV14 and TRBJ1-2; D is unresolved. The CDR3 is 16 residues long. The V end was cut by 2 bases, the J end by 7 bases, with 20 bases between. Germline values: CDR1 SGHDN, CDR2 FVKESK. CDR3 sequence (DNA): TGTGCCAGCAGCCAATCGTTAGGGCCCCGTCGGTCTGGCTACACCTTC. Protein product: CASSQSLGPRRSGYTF.

The V call is TRBV20-1, the J call TRBJ2-1; the D call may be TRBD1 or TRBD2 (5 bases each). V dropped 5 bases and J dropped 4 bases, with 9 bases sitting between them. Germline V gene lookup returns CDR1 DFQATT and CDR2 SNEGSKA (reference sequence). The CDR3 consists of 12 residues. In DNA form, the CDR3 reads TGCAGTGCTGGGACCGCGTACAATGAGCAGTTCTTC. This encodes CSAGTAYNEQFF.

The chain is built from TRBV10-3 and TRBJ1-5; D call uncertain. The V end lost 8 bases, the J end lost 2 bases, and 13 bases lay between the germline ends. The CDR3 spans 14 residues. CDR1 and CDR2 from the germline V gene are ENHRY and SYGVKD. The DNA of the CDR3 is TGTGCCATCGCAGACATAGTCGGCAATCAGCCCCAGCATTTT. Protein product: CAIADIVGNQPQHF.

There are many counts of this clonotype. The J gene is TRBJ1-2, the V gene TRBV7-6; possible D gene TRBD1, 6 bases. V lost 5 bases, J lost 4 bases, and 11 bases lay in between. There are 13 residues in the CDR3. CDR1 SGHVS and CDR2 FNYEAQ come from the germline V gene. CDR3 in amino acids: CASSAQGTYGYTF. In DNA form, the CDR3 reads TGTGCCAGCAGCGCGCAGGGGACCTATGGCTACACCTTC.

This clonotype has at least ten counts. The rearrangement joins TRBV7-9 to TRBJ2-7; D is ambiguous. Per the germline V gene, CDR1 is SEHNR and CDR2 is FQNEAQ (reference sequence). Trimming removed 0 bases at V and 3 bases at J, with 3 bases between. The CDR3 contains 12 residues. Written as DNA, the CDR3 is TGTGCCAGCAGCTTAGCAGACTACGAGCAGTACTTC. Its protein is CASSLADYEQYF.

The chain couples TRBV11-2 to TRBJ1-2; TRBD1 might be the D (5 bases). CDR3 length: 14 amino acids. CDR1 and CDR2 (germline): SGHAT, FQNNGV. V lost 8 bases and J lost 1, with 14 bases in between. CDR3 region: CASSPDGGNYGYTF. The DNA of the CDR3 is TGTGCCAGCTCCCCCGATGGGGGTAACTATGGCTACACCTTC.

The V call is TRBV4-3, the J call TRBJ2-5; TRBD1 matches 9 bases. Per germline, CDR1 LGHNA and CDR2 YSLEER. J gave up 5 bases and V 3 bases, and 7 bases lay outside the gene matches. This CDR3 comprises 15 residues. CDR3 sequence: CASSQWTGDLETQYF. The CDR3 coding sequence is TGCGCCAGCAGCCAGTGGACAGGGGACCTGGAGACCCAGTACTTC.

This clonotype was counted ten times or more. CDR3 sequence reads: CASSLEPGLYGYTF. The CDR3 nucleotides are TGCGCCAGCAGCTTGGAGCCAGGGTTGTATGGCTACACCTTC. The rearrangement joins TRBV5-1 to TRBJ1-2, with D possibly being TRBD1 (5 bases). The CDR3 has 14 amino acids. V was pared by 0 bases and J by 5 bases, with 11 bases between. Per the germline V gene, CDR1 is SGHRS and CDR2 is YFSETQ.

At least ten counts were recorded for this clonotype. This chain uses TRBV7-9 with TRBJ2-2; D is possibly TRBD2 (5 bases). Trimming cost V 0 bases and J 3 bases, with 8 bases left between them. The length of the CDR3 is 15 residues. Germline V CDR1 and CDR2: SEHNR, FQNEAQ (reference sequence). CDR3 region: CASSLASADTGELFF. Here the CDR3 DNA reads TGTGCCAGCAGCTTAGCTAGCGCGGACACCGGGGAGCTGTTTTTT.

There are a few counts of this clonotype. This chain uses TRBV5-1 with TRBJ2-7; a weak D match, TRBD2 (5 bases). Germline assignment: CDR1 SGHRS and CDR2 YFSETQ. The V gene lost 3 bases and the J gene lost 6 bases, with 16 bases spanning the gap. The CDR3 runs to 14 residues. CDR3 loop: CASSYELESVEQYF. DNA of the CDR3: TGCGCCAGCAGCTATGAACTAGAGTCGGTCGAGCAGTACTTC.

The gene calls are TRBV20-1 and TRBJ2-5, with TRBD2 as a possible D gene (5 bases). In germline, CDR1 is DFQATT, CDR2 SNEGSKA (reference sequence). The CDR3 consists of 12 residues. Trimming stripped 2 bases from V and 7 bases from J, with 11 bases between. CDR3 amino acids: CSARPSEGTQYF. The CDR3 DNA reads as TGCAGTGCTAGACCTTCAGAGGGGACCCAGTACTTC.

In this sample, this clonotype turned up many times. The rearrangement joins TRBV11-3 to TRBJ2-1, with 11 bases aligning to TRBD2. The CDR3 is made up of 16 amino acids. Per the germline V gene, CDR1 is SGHNT and CDR2 is YENEEA. The V gene end was trimmed by 5 bases and the J gene end by 5 bases; junction bases not matched to a gene: 8. The CDR3 DNA sequence: TGTGCCAGCAGCGGTAGCGGGGGGGCCGTCGACAATGAGCAGTTCTTC. Translating gives CASSGSGGAVDNEQFF. Supplemented by reference TRBV11-3 and TRBJ2-1, the full variable domain reads EAGVVQSPRYKIIEKKQPVAFWCNPISGHNTLYWYLQNLGQGPELLIRYENEEAVDDSQLPKDRFSAERLKGVDSTLKIQPAELGDSAVYLCASSGSGGAVDNEQFFGPGTRLTVL.

The chain has TRBV6-1 and TRBJ2-2; no clear D gene. CDR3 length: 15 residues. V was clipped by 1 base and J by 2 bases, with 8 bases between them. CDR1 and CDR2 (germline): MNHNS, SASEGT. Here the CDR3 reads CASSEEAENTGELFF. The CDR3 DNA reads as TGTGCCAGCAGTGAAGAGGCTGAAAACACCGGGGAGCTGTTTTTT.

This clonotype showed up just a few times. The chain carries TRBV6-2 or TRBV6-3 and TRBJ2-2; D is uncertain. Per the germline V gene, CDR1 is MNHEY and CDR2 is SVGEGT. The CDR3 runs 12 residues. Trimming shortened V by 4 bases and J by 5 bases, and 5 bases separated the two germline ends. Written as DNA, the CDR3 is TGTGCCAGCAGTTTACCTACCGGGGAGCTGTTTTTT. Translation: CASSLPTGELFF.

This clonotype was observed at least ten times. The chain uses TRBV12-3 or TRBV12-4 and TRBJ2-1, with D possibly matching TRBD1 (6 bases). V shed 5 bases and J shed 7 bases, with 9 bases lying between them. This CDR3 has 12 residues. This chain's CDR3 is CASSDTGNEQFF. CDR3 in DNA: TGTGCCAGCAGTGACACAGGGAATGAGCAGTTCTTC.

This clonotype was counted many times. The chain employs TRBV11-2 and TRBJ2-3; D may correspond to TRBD1 or TRBD2 (6 bases each). Germline lookup yields CDR1 SGHAT and CDR2 FQNNGV. V was cut by 1 base and J by 2 bases, with 13 bases left in between. The CDR3 contains 16 residues. The CDR3 coding sequence is TGTGCCAGCAGCTTAGGAGGGGGGACATACACAGATACGCAGTATTTT. This codes for CASSLGGGTYTDTQYF.

CDR3 sequence: CASSEDSGGPYEQYF. The CDR3, as DNA: TGTGCCAGCAGTGAGGATTCCGGGGGACCCTACGAGCAGTACTTC. This chain joins TRBV6-4 and TRBJ2-7; D is possibly TRBD2 (6 bases). Germline assignment: CDR1 MRHNA and CDR2 SNTAGT. The CDR3 contains 15 residues. V lost 3 bases and J 2 bases, leaving 14 bases between the germline ends.